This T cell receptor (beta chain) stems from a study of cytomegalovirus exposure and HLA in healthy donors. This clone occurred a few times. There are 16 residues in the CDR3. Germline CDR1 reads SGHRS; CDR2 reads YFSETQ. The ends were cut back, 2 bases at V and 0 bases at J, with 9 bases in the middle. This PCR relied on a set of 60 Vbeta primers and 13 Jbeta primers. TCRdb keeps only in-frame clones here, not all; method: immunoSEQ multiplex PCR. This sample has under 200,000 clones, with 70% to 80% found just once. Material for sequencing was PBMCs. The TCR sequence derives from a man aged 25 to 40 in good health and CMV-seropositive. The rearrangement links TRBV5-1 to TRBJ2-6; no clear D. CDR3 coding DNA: TGCGCCAGCAGCTTAACGCGGAGCTCTGGGGCCAACGTCCTGACTTTC. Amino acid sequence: CASSLTRSSGANVLTF.